This T cell receptor beta chain was identified during a study of brain T cells in children with intractable seizures. V lost 0 bases and J 2 bases, leaving 11 bases between the germline ends. CDR3 size: 15 residues. Germline-derived CDR1 and CDR2 are KGHSH and LQKENI. Using immunoSEQ multiplex PCR, the repertoire was profiled, and TCRdb retains in-frame clones only, with some absent. The table lists about 340,000 clones, 93% of them singletons. Time point defined: blood from clinic visit 5 months post-surgery; TSC patient then seizure free. The chain has TRBV18 and TRBJ2-7, with a tentative D call TRBD2 (6 bases). The clonotype originates from a boy under three years old with tuberous sclerosis and intractable seizures. The sample in question was peripheral blood, obtained 4 to 5 months after surgery. This chain's CDR3 is CASSPPLPGAYEQYF. In DNA form, the CDR3 reads TGTGCCAGCTCACCACCTCTCCCGGGGGCCTACGAGCAGTACTTC.